This T cell receptor (beta chain) derives from a study of human T cells and chemical hapten exposure. Looked up from germline, CDR1 is KGHDR and CDR2 is SFDVKD. Trimming shortened V by 4 bases and J by 4 bases, and 13 bases separated the two germline ends. The CDR3 spans 15 residues. This clonotype was found many times. Time point denoted: patch test 1, 2 weeks after DPC sensitization. Treatment here: therapeutic diphenylcyclopropenone sensitization with weekly scalp DPC. TCRdb fed the RACE reads into MiXCR, producing one record per CDR3 protein. The table has about 120,000 distinct CDR3 sequences, around an eighth seen once.

The receptor was isolated from a woman in her fifties or sixties with alopecia areata. Some clones in this sample may be carry-over from other donors' samples. This rearrangement joins TRBV24-1 to TRBJ2-1; D may be TRBD2 (7 bases). Specimen: whole blood, collected in connection with sensitization to the hapten diphenylcyclopropenone (DPC). The CDR3 DNA sequence: TGTGCCACCAGTGAAGGACTAGGGGGATACAATGAGCAGTTCTTC. This codes for CATSEGLGGYNEQFF.